Following are 31 T cell receptor beta chains from one sample sequenced in a study of blood T cell repertoires in COVID-19. Assay: immunoSEQ multiplex PCR; the TCRdb copy retains only in-frame clones and omits some. The profile covers 250,000 to 300,000 clones, with around nine tenths appearing a single time and about 4.6% taken by the ten largest. Input material: peripheral blood. The receptors stem from a middle-aged man with acute or convalescent COVID-19.

The chain couples TRBV18 to TRBJ1-5; D not resolved. Germline CDR1 is KGHSH and CDR2 is LQKENI. Trimming cost V 3 bases and J 4 bases, with 7 bases left between them. The CDR3 has 13 residues. The DNA of the CDR3 is TGTGCCAGCTCACCGAGGGTTAATCAGCCCCAGCATTTT. This codes for CASSPRVNQPQHF. The whole variable domain, remainder taken from reference TRBV18 and TRBJ1-5, is NAGVMQNPRHLVRRRGQEARLRCSPMKGHSHVYWYRQLPEEGLKFMVYLQKENIIDESGMPKERFSAEFPKEGPSILRIQQVVRGDSAAYFCASSPRVNQPQHFGDGTRLSIL.

This sequence joins TRBV4-1 and TRBJ2-3; 10 bases line up with TRBD1. Germline CDR1 reads MGHRA; CDR2 reads YSYEKL. This CDR3 has 15 residues. V was clipped by 6 bases and J by 3 bases; unmatched bases: 6. The CDR3 DNA is TGCGCCAGCAGTGGGACAGGGGCTAAAACAGATACGCAGTATTTT. This gives the protein CASSGTGAKTDTQYF.

This clone has just one count. This chain links TRBV6-5 with TRBJ2-1; a weak D match, TRBD2 (5 bases). Germline lookup yields CDR1 MNHEY and CDR2 SVGAGI. V lost 9 bases and J 3 bases, leaving 15 bases between the germline ends. The CDR3 has 14 residues. The CDR3 DNA reads TGTGCCAGTGATCGGAGCGGAGTCTACAATGAGCAGTTCTTC. Protein: CASDRSGVYNEQFF.

The V and J genes are TRBV7-9 and TRBJ1-1; 7 positions match TRBD1. The J segment lost 4 bases and the V segment lost 1 base, leaving 3 bases of the junction unmatched. Germline lookup yields CDR1 SEHNR and CDR2 FQNEAQ (reference sequence). There are 14 residues in the CDR3. CDR3 DNA: TGTGCCAGCAGCTTAGGACAGGGATTCACTGAAGCTTTCTTT. As protein: CASSLGQGFTEAFF.

CDR3 bases: TGTGCCAGTAGTACAGCGGACGGTCACGCCGGGGAGCTGTTTTTT. It translates to CASSTADGHAGELFF. The chain is built from TRBV19 and TRBJ2-2; weak D call: TRBD2 (5 bases). Trimming removed 4 bases at V and 6 bases at J, with 15 bases between. CDR3 size: 15 residues. The V gene's germline CDR1 is LNHDA and CDR2 SQIVND (reference sequence).

The chain is built from TRBV15 and TRBJ1-1, with D uncertain. The CDR3 is 15 residues long. Trimming took 8 bases from V and 1 from J, leaving 17 bases between them. Germline CDR1 is LNHNV and CDR2 is YYDKDF (reference sequence). As DNA, the CDR3 is TGTGCCACCTCTTTGGGCGGGGATCGGAACACTGAAGCTTTCTTT. Translated: CATSLGGDRNTEAFF.

V is TRBV11-2 and J is TRBJ2-7; a weak D match, TRBD2 (6 bases). V gave up 1 base and J gave up 2 bases, with 12 bases separating them. Germline assignment: CDR1 SGHAT and CDR2 FQNNGV. The CDR3 sequence is 15 residues long. The CDR3 loop is CASSLARAGTYEQYF. CDR3 nucleotides: TGTGCCAGCAGCTTAGCCCGCGCGGGGACCTACGAGCAGTACTTC.

This chain connects TRBV9 to TRBJ1-1; tentative D call: TRBD1 (5 bases). Germline V lookup: CDR1 SGDLS, CDR2 YYNGEE. CDR3 size: 14 residues. The V gene lost 4 bases and the J gene lost 2 bases, with 12 bases spanning the gap. The CDR3 DNA follows: TGTGCCAGCAGCCTCGACTGGACAAACACTGAAGCTTTCTTT. It is translated as CASSLDWTNTEAFF.

The chain carries TRBV9 and TRBJ1-4; D gene uncertain. The CDR3 extends over 15 amino acids. The germline V gene has CDR1 SGDLS and CDR2 YYNGEE. Trimming pared 4 bases from V and 7 bases from J, leaving 17 bases between. The CDR3 loop is CASSLEGGWGEKLFF. Written as DNA, the CDR3 is TGTGCCAGCAGCTTAGAGGGAGGTTGGGGTGAAAAACTGTTTTTT. The complete variable domain, with remaining parts taken from reference TRBV9 and TRBJ1-4, reads DSGVTQTPKHLITATGQRVTLRCSPRSGDLSVYWYQQSLDQGLQFLIQYYNGEERAKGNILERFSAQQFPDLHSELNLSSLELGDSALYFCASSLEGGWGEKLFFGSGTQLSVL.

This clone was counted a single time. The gene calls are TRBV6-5 and TRBJ1-6; D uncertain. The CDR3 is 15 residues long. The germline gives CDR1 MNHEY, CDR2 SVGAGI. V was trimmed by 2 bases and J by 5 bases, leaving 10 bases between them. This CDR3 is CASSYMYGDNSPLHF. CDR3 coding DNA: TGTGCCAGCAGTTACATGTACGGGGATAATTCACCCCTCCACTTT.

The chain carries TRBV6-6 and TRBJ1-1; no clear D gene. CDR1 MNHNY and CDR2 SVGAGI come from the germline V gene (reference sequence). This CDR3 has 12 residues. V gave up 2 bases and J gave up 7 bases, with 8 bases separating them. The CDR3 region is CASSYPESEAFF. The CDR3 coding sequence is TGTGCCAGCAGTTACCCTGAGAGTGAAGCTTTCTTT.

The rearrangement joins TRBV19 to TRBJ1-2; TRBD1 agrees at 7 bases. Germline CDR1 and CDR2: LNHDA and SQIVND (reference sequence). The CDR3 totals 14 residues. Trimming took 6 bases from V and 3 from J; bases not matched to a gene: 7. The CDR3, as DNA: TGTGCCAGTAGGGAGACAGGGAAGGACTATGGCTACACCTTC. It specifies CASRETGKDYGYTF.

This chain uses TRBV5-6 with TRBJ1-2, with 7 positions matching TRBD1. This CDR3 comprises 17 residues. Germline CDR1 and CDR2: SGHDT and YYEEEE. V gave up 0 bases and J gave up 2 bases; unmatched junction bases: 10. The CDR3 reads CASSLEGAGNLNYGYTF. The DNA for the CDR3 is TGTGCCAGCAGCTTGGAGGGGGCGGGAAATCTCAACTATGGCTACACCTTC.

The rearrangement links TRBV5-1 to TRBJ2-3; 8 nucleotides align to TRBD1. CDR1 and CDR2 from the germline V gene are SGHRS and YFSETQ. The CDR3 is made up of 15 amino acids. Trimming took 3 bases from V and 3 from J; bases not matched to a gene: 6. Written as DNA, the CDR3 is TGCGCCAGCAGCTGGGGACAGGCTGGGACAGATACGCAGTATTTT. This sequence encodes CASSWGQAGTDTQYF.

J is TRBJ1-1 and V is TRBV11-2, with 9 bases that match TRBD1. CDR3 size: 15 residues. Germline lookup yields CDR1 SGHAT and CDR2 FQNNGV. V lost 3 bases, J lost 5 bases, and 7 bases stayed unmatched. The CDR3 bases are TGTGCCAGCAGCTTCCCGGACAGGGGAGAAACTGAAGCTTTCTTT. Translation: CASSFPDRGETEAFF.

The chain joins TRBV7-8 to TRBJ1-2, with 8 bases fitting TRBD1. CDR1 is SGHVS and CDR2 is FQNEAQ in the germline V gene. The ends lost 5 bases at V and 4 bases at J; junction bases unmatched: 3. This CDR3 comprises 13 residues. The CDR3, as DNA: TGTGCCAGCAGCATGGGACAGGTCTATGGCTACACCTTC. Protein product: CASSMGQVYGYTF.

V is TRBV9 and J is TRBJ2-3; 12 bases fit TRBD2. The germline CDR1 and CDR2 sequences are SGDLS and YYNGEE. The CDR3 runs 15 residues. Trimming removed 4 bases from V and 4 bases from J; junction bases left unmatched: 4. CDR3 loop: CASSLAGGPSDTQYF. CDR3 DNA sequence: TGTGCCAGCAGCCTAGCGGGGGGGCCGTCAGATACGCAGTATTTT.

This clone has a single count. The chain is built from TRBV20-1 and TRBJ2-3; D call uncertain. V lost 3 bases and J 2 bases, leaving 9 bases between the germline ends. CDR1 and CDR2 from the germline V gene are DFQATT and SNEGSKA (reference sequence). This CDR3 contains 13 residues. DNA of the CDR3: TGCAGTGCTAGTCGACAATCCACAGATACGCAGTATTTT. As protein: CSASRQSTDTQYF.

V is TRBV21-1 and J is TRBJ2-7; the table's D call TRBD1 went unverified against the DNA. TRBV21-1 is termed a pseudogene. CDR3 length: 15 amino acids. The CDR3 bases are TGTGCCAGCAGCCAGGACAGGGCAAAGGTCTACGAGCAGTACTTC. This encodes CASSQDRAKVYEQYF.

This clone showed up just once. The V call is TRBV10-3, the J call TRBJ2-7, with D possibly being TRBD1 (6 bases). This CDR3 spans 14 amino acids. The ends were cut back, 3 bases at V and 7 bases at J, with 16 bases in the middle. CDR1 and CDR2 (germline): ENHRY, SYGVKD. The CDR3 sequence is CAISDGGTPREQYF. The CDR3 DNA sequence: TGTGCCATCAGTGATGGGGGCACCCCTCGGGAGCAGTACTTC.

The J gene is TRBJ1-3, the V gene TRBV7-2; D is unclear. Trimming pared 5 bases from V and 3 bases from J, leaving 11 bases between. In germline, CDR1 is SGHTA, CDR2 FQGNSA. This CDR3 is built from 14 residues. The CDR3 here is CASSVRGGGNTIYF. The DNA of the CDR3 is TGTGCCAGCAGCGTCAGAGGAGGTGGAAACACCATATATTTT.

J is TRBJ1-2 and V is TRBV6-6; TRBD1 matches at 11 bases. Germline V gives CDR1 MNHNY, CDR2 SVGAGI (reference sequence). The CDR3 is made up of 15 amino acids. The J segment lost 4 bases and the V segment lost 4 bases, leaving 5 bases of the junction unmatched. The CDR3 spells CASSWGGTGGYGYTF. Written as DNA, the CDR3 is TGTGCCAGCAGTTGGGGAGGGACAGGGGGCTATGGCTACACCTTC.

The CDR3 nucleotides read TGTGCCAGCAGCCACTTCGGGACAGGGGATGGCTACACCTTC. Its protein is CASSHFGTGDGYTF. The chain carries TRBV3-1 (or the pseudogene TRBV3-2) and TRBJ1-2; 10 positions agree with TRBD1. This CDR3 is built from 14 residues. Trimming at V came to 3 bases and at J to 6 bases, leaving 4 bases not matched to a gene. Germline V lookup: CDR1 LGHDT, CDR2 YNNKEL (reference sequence).

The rearrangement links TRBV20-1 to TRBJ1-5; D not resolved. Looked up from germline, CDR1 is DFQATT and CDR2 is SNEGSKA (reference sequence). Trimming took off 3 bases at V and 5 bases at J, with 11 bases between the two ends. CDR3 length equals 13 residues. CDR3 in DNA: TGCAGTGCTAGTTGGCTACGGGATCAGCCCCAGCATTTT. This codes for CSASWLRDQPQHF.

The rearrangement uses TRBV5-5 and TRBJ1-2; TRBD1 aligns across 7 bases. CDR1 and CDR2 from the germline V gene are SGHKS and YYEKEE (reference sequence). V was clipped by 4 bases and J by 4 bases; unmatched bases: 7. The CDR3 extends over 14 amino acids. The CDR3 DNA sequence: TGTGCCAGCAGCGTACGACAGGGCGGCTATGGCTACACCTTC. This sequence encodes CASSVRQGGYGYTF.

The chain has TRBV29-1 and TRBJ2-7; no clear D. The ends were cut back, 3 bases at V and 4 bases at J, with 10 bases in the middle. The CDR3 is 12 residues long. CDR1 is SQVTM and CDR2 is ANQGSEA in the germline V gene. CDR3 nucleotide sequence: TGCAGCGTTGAGTTGGAGAGGTACGAGCAGTACTTC. Encoded protein: CSVELERYEQYF.

This chain links TRBV6-6 with TRBJ2-3, with D tentatively TRBD1 (6 bases). V was shortened by 8 bases and J by 1 base, with 16 bases between the two germline ends. The CDR3 has 15 amino acids. CDR1 is MNHNY, CDR2 SVGAGI, per germline (reference sequence). The CDR3 reads CASLRQDSGTDTQYF. The CDR3 DNA is TGTGCCAGCCTCCGACAGGACAGTGGCACAGATACGCAGTATTTT.

V gene TRBV3-1 (or the pseudogene TRBV3-2) combines with J gene TRBJ1-1; 7 nucleotides line up with TRBD1. This CDR3 is 14 amino acids long. Germline-derived CDR1 and CDR2 are LGHDT and YNNKEL (reference sequence). The J segment lost 1 base and the V segment lost 5 bases, leaving 4 bases of the junction unmatched. The CDR3, as DNA: TGTGCCAGCAGCTCGACAGGGTGGAACACTGAAGCTTTCTTT. Translating gives CASSSTGWNTEAFF.

This clone was recorded a few times. The chain employs TRBV15 and TRBJ1-2; TRBD1 might be the D (5 bases). V was shortened by 0 bases and J by 8 bases, with 13 bases between the two germline ends. From germline, CDR1 is LNHNV and CDR2 YYDKDF (reference sequence). The CDR3 has 14 residues. The DNA for the CDR3 is TGTGCCACCAGCAGAGAAAGGGGCGGCGGAGGCTACACCTTC. It codes for CATSRERGGGGYTF.

Only a few counts were recorded for this clone. The chain couples TRBV11-2 to TRBJ1-1, with D uncertain. Germline V CDR1 and CDR2: SGHAT, FQNNGV. The CDR3 runs 15 residues. V was clipped by 4 bases and J by 4 bases, with 16 bases between them. CDR3 amino acids: CASSSESNLVTEAFF. The CDR3 bases are TGTGCCAGCAGCTCTGAATCTAACTTGGTCACTGAAGCTTTCTTT. Full variable domain (rest looked up from reference TRBV11-2 and TRBJ1-1): EAGVAQSPRYKIIEKRQSVAFWCNPISGHATLYWYQQILGQGPKLLIQFQNNGVVDDSQLPKDRFSAERLKGVDSTLKIQPAKLEDSAVYLCASSSESNLVTEAFFGQGTRLTVV.

The V call is TRBV2, the J call TRBJ2-7, with 8 nucleotides matching TRBD2. J was trimmed by 0 bases and V by 4 bases; bases with no gene match: 5. The CDR3 has 15 residues. From germline, CDR1 is SNHLY and CDR2 FYNNEI. CDR3 loop: CASSGVLADSYEQYF. The CDR3, as DNA: TGTGCCAGCAGTGGGGTACTAGCGGACTCCTACGAGCAGTACTTC.